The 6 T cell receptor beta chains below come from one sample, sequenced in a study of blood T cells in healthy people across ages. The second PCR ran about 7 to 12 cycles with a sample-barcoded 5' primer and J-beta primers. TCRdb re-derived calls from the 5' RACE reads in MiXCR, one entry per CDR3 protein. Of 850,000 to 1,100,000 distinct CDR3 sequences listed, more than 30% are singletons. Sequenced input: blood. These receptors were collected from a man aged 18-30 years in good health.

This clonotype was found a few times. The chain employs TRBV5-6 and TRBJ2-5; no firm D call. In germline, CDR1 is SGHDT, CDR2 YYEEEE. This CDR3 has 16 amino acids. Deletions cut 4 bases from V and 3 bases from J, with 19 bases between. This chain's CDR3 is CASSPGHLVSKETQYF. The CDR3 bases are TGTGCCAGCAGCCCCGGTCACTTAGTCTCCAAAGAGACCCAGTACTTC.

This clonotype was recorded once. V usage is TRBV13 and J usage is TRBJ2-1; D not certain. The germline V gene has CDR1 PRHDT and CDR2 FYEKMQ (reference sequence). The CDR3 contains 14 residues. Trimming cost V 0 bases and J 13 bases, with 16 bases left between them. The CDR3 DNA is TGTGCCAGCAGCTTAGGATCTGCAGTAGAGACCCAGTTCTTC. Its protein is CASSLGSAVETQFF. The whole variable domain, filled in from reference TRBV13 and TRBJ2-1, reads AAGVIQSPRHLIKEKRETATLKCYPIPRHDTVYWYQQGPGQDPQFLISFYEKMQSDKGSIPDRFSAQQFSDYHSELNMSSLELGDSALYFCASSLGSAVETQFFGPGTRLTVL.

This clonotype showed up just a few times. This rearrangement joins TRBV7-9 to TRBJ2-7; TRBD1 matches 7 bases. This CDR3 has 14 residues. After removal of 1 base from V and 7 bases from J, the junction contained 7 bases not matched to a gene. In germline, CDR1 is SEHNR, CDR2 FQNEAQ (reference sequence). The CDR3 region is CASSLDRGDGEQYF. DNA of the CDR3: TGTGCCAGCAGCTTAGACAGGGGAGATGGGGAGCAGTACTTC.

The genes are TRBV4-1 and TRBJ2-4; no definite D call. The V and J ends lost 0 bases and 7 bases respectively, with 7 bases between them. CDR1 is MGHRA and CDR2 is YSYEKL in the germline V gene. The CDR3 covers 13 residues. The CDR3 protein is CASSQEWLNIQYF. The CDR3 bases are TGCGCCAGCAGCCAAGAGTGGTTGAACATTCAGTACTTC.

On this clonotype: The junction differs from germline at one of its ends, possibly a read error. The CDR3 DNA reads TGTTCCAGCAGCTTTACGGACAGGAGGAATGAAAAACTGTTTTTT. Translating it yields CSSSFTDRRNEKLFF. The gene calls are TRBV11-1 and TRBJ1-4; 7 bases fit TRBD1. CDR1 is SGHAT, CDR2 FQDESV, per germline (reference sequence). The CDR3 length is 15 residues.

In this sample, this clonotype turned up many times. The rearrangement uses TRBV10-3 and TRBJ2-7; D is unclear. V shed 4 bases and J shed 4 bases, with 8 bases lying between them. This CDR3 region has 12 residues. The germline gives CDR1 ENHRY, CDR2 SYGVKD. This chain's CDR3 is CAISGAQYEQYF. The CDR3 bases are TGTGCCATCAGTGGAGCGCAGTACGAGCAGTACTTC.